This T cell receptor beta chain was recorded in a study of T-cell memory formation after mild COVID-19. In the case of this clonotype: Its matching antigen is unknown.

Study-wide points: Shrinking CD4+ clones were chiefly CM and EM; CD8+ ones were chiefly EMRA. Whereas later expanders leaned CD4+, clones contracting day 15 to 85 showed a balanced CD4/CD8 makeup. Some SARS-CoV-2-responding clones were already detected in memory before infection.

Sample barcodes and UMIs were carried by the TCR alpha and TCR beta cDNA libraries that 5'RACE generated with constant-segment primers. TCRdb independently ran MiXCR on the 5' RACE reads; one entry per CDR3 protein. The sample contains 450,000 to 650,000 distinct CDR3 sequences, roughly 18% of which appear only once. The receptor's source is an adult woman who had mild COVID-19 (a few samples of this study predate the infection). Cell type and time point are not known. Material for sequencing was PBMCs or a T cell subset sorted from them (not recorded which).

CDR3 sequence (DNA): TGTGCCAGCAGTATCCTAATCAGGTACGAGCAGTACTTC. Protein sequence: CASSILIRYEQYF. This sequence joins TRBV6-2 or TRBV6-3 and TRBJ2-7; the D is unclear. CDR3 length equals 13 residues. Germline loops: CDR1 MNHEY, CDR2 SVGEGT. V lost 5 bases and J 4 bases, leaving 12 bases between the germline ends.